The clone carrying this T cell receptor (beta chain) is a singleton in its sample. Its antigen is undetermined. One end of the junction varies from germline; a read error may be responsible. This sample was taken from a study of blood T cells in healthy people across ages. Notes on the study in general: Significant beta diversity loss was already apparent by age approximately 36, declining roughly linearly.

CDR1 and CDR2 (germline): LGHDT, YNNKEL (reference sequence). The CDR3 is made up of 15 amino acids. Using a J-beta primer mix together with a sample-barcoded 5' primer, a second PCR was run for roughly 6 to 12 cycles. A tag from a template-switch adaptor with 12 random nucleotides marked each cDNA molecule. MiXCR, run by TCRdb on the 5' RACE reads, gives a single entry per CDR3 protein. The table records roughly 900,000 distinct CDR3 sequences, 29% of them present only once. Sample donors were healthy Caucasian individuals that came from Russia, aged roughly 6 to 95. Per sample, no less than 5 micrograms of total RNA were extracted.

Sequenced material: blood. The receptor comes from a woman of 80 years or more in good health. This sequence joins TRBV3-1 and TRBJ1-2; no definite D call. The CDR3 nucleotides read TGTGTCAGCAGCCAAGGGCAAACCTTCTTCTATGGCTACACCTTC. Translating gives CVSSQGQTFFYGYTF.